Presented here are 23 T cell receptor beta chains from one specimen sequenced in a study of regulatory T cells in long-lasting Graves disease. Building the TCR beta libraries relied on iRepertoire HTBI primers, and CDR3 regions underwent Arm-PCR. One entry per CDR3 protein, called by TCRdb with MiXCR from the multiplex PCR reads. This table holds 500,000 or so distinct CDR3 sequences, 16% found once. The sample's time point: newly diagnosed GD, antithyroid drugs for less than 3 months. The TCR library used RNA extracted from PBMCs. These same data were also listed under a study on T cells in Graves' hyperthyroidism and ophthalmopathy.

The sequences come from peripheral blood mononuclear cells (PBMCs), collected at new diagnosis, from a patient treated with antithyroid drugs. Every receptor here comes from a woman aged 40-65 years with Graves disease.

This clonotype has a count of ten or more. J is TRBJ1-6 and V is TRBV2, with D perhaps TRBD1 (6 bases). Deletions cut 7 bases from V and 9 bases from J, with 16 bases between. The CDR3 runs to 14 residues. Looked up from germline, CDR1 is SNHLY and CDR2 is FYNNEI. CDR3 residues: CASTYPGAISPLHF. The CDR3 DNA follows: TGTGCCAGCACCTACCCGGGGGCGATTTCACCCCTCCACTTT.

As regards this clonotype: At one end, the junction sequence differs from germline, possibly due to a read error. V and J are TRBV19 and TRBJ1-1; D unresolved. Germline loops: CDR1 LNHDA, CDR2 SQIVND (reference sequence). The CDR3 contains 13 residues. CDR3 residues: CAGRPMGSTEAFF. The CDR3 DNA reads TGTGCCGGTAGACCGATGGGGAGCACTGAAGCTTTCTTT.

This clonotype was observed many times. The chain has TRBV28 and TRBJ2-3, with 7 bases aligning to TRBD2. The CDR3 length is 16 residues. Trimming took 5 bases from V and 3 from J; bases not matched to a gene: 11. CDR1 and CDR2 (germline): MDHEN, SYDVKM. The CDR3 reads CASSLGSAGRTDTQYF. As DNA, the CDR3 is TGTGCCAGCAGTCTGGGATCAGCGGGGCGTACAGATACGCAGTATTTT. The full variable domain, in which reference TRBV28 and TRBJ2-3 provide the parts outside the CDR3, is DVKVTQSSRYLVKRTGEKVFLECVQDMDHENMFWYRQDPGLGLRLIYFSYDVKMKEKGDIPEGYSVSREKKERFSLILESASTNQTSMYLCASSLGSAGRTDTQYFGPGTRLTVL.

This clonotype was seen repeatedly, ten times or more. The CDR3 protein is CASSFSGGATGELFF. The CDR3 DNA follows: TGTGCCAGCAGCTTTAGCGGGGGGGCCACCGGGGAGCTGTTTTTT. The chain couples TRBV7-9 to TRBJ2-2; 11 nucleotides align to TRBD2. Germline CDR1 is SEHNR and CDR2 is FQNEAQ (reference sequence). The CDR3 has 15 residues. Germline trimming cut 3 bases from V and 4 bases from J; bases unmatched to any gene: 1.

J is TRBJ2-5 and V is TRBV6-1, with D maybe TRBD2 (6 bases). This CDR3 has 16 residues. Trimming pared 5 bases from V and 1 base from J, leaving 17 bases between. Germline V gene lookup returns CDR1 MNHNS and CDR2 SASEGT. The CDR3 nucleotides are TGTGCCAGCAGTCAGGGACTGGGGACCAGCCAAGAGACCCAGTACTTC. Translation gives CASSQGLGTSQETQYF.

This clonotype has a count of ten or more. The CDR3 sequence: CASRDQGVGQYF. The CDR3 coding sequence is TGTGCCAGCAGAGACCAGGGGGTAGGGCAGTATTTT. The chain has TRBV6-1 and TRBJ2-1; 7 nucleotides match TRBD1. Matching the DNA end better, TRBJ2-3 makes the J call doubtful. Germline CDR1 MNHNS, CDR2 SASEGT. CDR3 length: 12 amino acids.

CDR3 protein: CASRLTGWGSNEQFF. Written as DNA, the CDR3 is TGTGCCAGCAGACTAACAGGGTGGGGGAGCAATGAGCAGTTCTTC. This chain connects TRBV12-3 or TRBV12-4 to TRBJ2-1, with D maybe TRBD1 (6 bases). The CDR3 extends over 15 amino acids. V lost 6 bases to trimming and J lost 6 bases, with 18 bases between them.

This sequence joins TRBV6-2 or TRBV6-3 and TRBJ2-2; 8 nucleotides match TRBD1. Germline-derived CDR1 and CDR2 are MNHEY and SVGEGT. V shed 7 bases and J 5 bases; nucleotides not matched to a gene: 12. The CDR3 is made up of 16 amino acids. The CDR3 bases are TGTGCCAGCACGAACCCACAGGGGGGAATGACCGGGGAGCTGTTTTTT. Residues: CASTNPQGGMTGELFF.

In its sample, this clonotype was seen many times. Mismatch with germline at one junction end may stem from a read error. This rearrangement joins TRBV7-9 to TRBJ1-4; unclear D gene. Germline V gene lookup returns CDR1 SEHNR and CDR2 FQNEAQ (reference sequence). The CDR3 has 15 residues. CDR3 nucleotides: TGTGCCAGCAGCGTAGCGACGGGGTCTAATGAAAAACTGTTTTTT. Encoded protein: CASSVATGSNEKLFF.

In its sample, this clonotype was seen many times. The chain uses TRBV6-2 or TRBV6-3 and TRBJ2-5; TRBD2 might be the D (5 bases). The CDR3 is 13 residues long. With 5 bases removed from V and 7 bases from J, the gap between germline ends came to 14 bases. Germline V gene lookup returns CDR1 MNHEY and CDR2 SVGEGT. The DNA for the CDR3 is TGTGCCAGCAGTGTAACCGTCGGAGGGACCCAGTACTTC. The encoded protein is CASSVTVGGTQYF.

V gene TRBV5-1 combines with J gene TRBJ2-3; the D call may be TRBD1 or TRBD2 (5 bases each). The CDR3 is 15 residues long. The V end was cut by 4 bases, the J end by 0 bases, with 12 bases between. Germline V CDR1 and CDR2: SGHRS, YFSETQ. CDR3 sequence: CASSPSGPSTDTQYF. The CDR3 DNA reads as TGCGCCAGCAGCCCCTCGGGGCCTAGCACAGATACGCAGTATTTT.

Many counts were recorded for this clonotype. The chain couples TRBV9 to TRBJ1-6; possibly TRBD1 for D (6 bases). Germline CDR1 reads SGDLS; CDR2 reads YYNGEE. V dropped 2 bases and J dropped 7 bases, with 7 bases sitting between them. The CDR3 consists of 13 residues. CDR3 nucleotides: TGTGCCAGCAGCGTTACAGGGAATTCACCCCTCCACTTT. Residues: CASSVTGNSPLHF.

A few counts support this clonotype. The CDR3 region is CASRRQDETQYF. Written as DNA, the CDR3 is TGTGCCAGCAGGCGACAGGACGAGACCCAGTACTTC. This sequence joins TRBV2 and TRBJ2-5; perhaps TRBD1 as D (6 bases). The CDR3 has 12 amino acids. Germline V gene sequence: CDR1 SNHLY, CDR2 FYNNEI. Trimming removed 6 bases from V and 5 bases from J, with 10 bases in between.

V gene TRBV12-3 or TRBV12-4 combines with J gene TRBJ2-2, with 11 bases identical to TRBD2. The CDR3 spans 17 residues. With V trimmed by 3 bases and J by 4 bases, 7 bases remained unmatched. The CDR3 region has the DNA TGTGCCAGCAGTTTTATAGCGGGGGGGTCCAGCACCGGGGAGCTGTTTTTT. Amino acid sequence: CASSFIAGGSSTGELFF.

The rearrangement uses TRBV19 and TRBJ2-1, with 9 bases fitting TRBD1. From germline, CDR1 is LNHDA and CDR2 SQIVND (reference sequence). V lost 4 bases and J lost 4; bases outside the gene matches: 5. The CDR3 is made up of 15 amino acids. The CDR3 here is CASSKGQGVYNEQFF. DNA for the CDR3: TGTGCCAGTAGTAAGGGACAGGGCGTGTACAATGAGCAGTTCTTC.

V and J are TRBV25-1 and TRBJ2-3; 7 nucleotides agree with TRBD1. Germline V gene data show CDR1 as MGHDK and CDR2 as SYGVNS. The junction had 9 bases not matched to a gene; V was cut back by 8 bases and J by 1 base. The CDR3 contains 15 residues. The CDR3, as DNA: TGTGCCAGCTCCACAACCGGGACAGGCACAGATACGCAGTATTTT. It yields the protein CASSTTGTGTDTQYF.

The chain's CDR3 is CASSPGTILLAKNIQYF. In DNA, the CDR3 is TGTGCCAGCAGCCCCGGGACTATCCTCTTAGCCAAAAACATTCAGTACTTC. The chain employs TRBV12-3 or TRBV12-4 and TRBJ2-4; 7 bases match TRBD2. The CDR3 extends over 17 amino acids. V shed 6 bases and J 0 bases; nucleotides not matched to a gene: 11.

Regarding this clonotype: This may stem from a read error, because a much larger clone lies one nucleotide away. The chain uses TRBV9 and TRBJ1-1; D possibly corresponds to TRBD1 (5 bases). V was clipped by 7 bases and J by 3 bases, with 22 bases between them. This CDR3 contains 16 residues. CDR1 is SGDLS and CDR2 is YYNGEE in the germline V gene. The CDR3 nucleotides are TGTGCCAGCGGCGACACGAGAGGACAAATCGACACTGAAGCTTTCTTT. This sequence encodes CASGDTRGQIDTEAFF.

This clonotype has a count of ten or more. J is TRBJ2-1 and V is TRBV20-1, with 8 bases matching TRBD2. The CDR3 totals 16 residues. Germline CDR1 is DFQATT and CDR2 is SNEGSKA (reference sequence). V was pared by 2 bases and J by 11 bases, with 17 bases of the junction left unmatched. CDR3 coding DNA: TGCAGTGCTAGACTAGCCGGGACTAGAGGCATGAATAAGCAGTTCTTC. This translates into CSARLAGTRGMNKQFF.

This clonotype came up a few times. V gene TRBV4-2 combines with J gene TRBJ1-6; 8 nucleotides line up with TRBD1. CDR3 length: 15 residues. The germline CDR1 and CDR2 sequences are LGHNA and YNFKEQ. With 6 bases clipped from V and 4 bases from J, the junction kept 5 bases outside the gene matches. CDR3 DNA: TGTGCCAGCAGTCCCACAGGGGGATATAATTCACCCCTCCACTTT. Its protein is CASSPTGGYNSPLHF.

This clonotype has a handful of counts. The V and J genes are TRBV20-1 and TRBJ2-7; D is undetermined. This CDR3 region has 20 residues. The V and J ends lost 3 bases and 0 bases respectively, with 30 bases between them. Germline lookup yields CDR1 DFQATT and CDR2 SNEGSKA (reference sequence). The CDR3 coding sequence is TGCAGTGCTAGGGGTTGGGATAAGATACAGCTGAACTTTAGCTCCTACGAGCAGTACTTC. The encoded protein is CSARGWDKIQLNFSSYEQYF.

This clonotype was seen at least ten times. The chain links TRBV20-1 to TRBJ1-1; D unclear. Germline loops: CDR1 DFQATT, CDR2 SNEGSKA (reference sequence). With 0 bases removed from V and 1 base from J, the gap between germline ends came to 9 bases. The CDR3 consists of 14 residues. CDR3 region: CSARDSTANTEAFF. The CDR3 bases are TGCAGTGCTAGAGATTCAACAGCGAACACTGAAGCTTTCTTT.

This rearrangement joins TRBV5-1 to TRBJ2-3; the D is unclear. Germline CDR1 is SGHRS and CDR2 is YFSETQ. V was pared by 4 bases and J by 0 bases, with 9 bases between. The CDR3 totals 14 residues. The CDR3 here is CASSVAFSTDTQYF. CDR3 in DNA: TGCGCCAGCAGCGTCGCCTTTAGCACAGATACGCAGTATTTT.